This passage covers 29 T cell receptor beta chains from one sample sequenced in a study of post-analysis software for immune sequencing data (dated by TCRdb to the mid-2010s). Study-wide conclusions, independent of this receptor: Four or five TRBV segments, including TRBV5-6, TRBV5-1 and TRBV20-1, were significantly more frequent in patients than controls.

Their antigen targets remain unknown. The library relied on PCR. Sequencing used an Illumina HiSeq 2500. Unique molecular identifiers were incorporated into TCR beta cDNA libraries to reduce PCR and sequencing biases. The public sequencing data were trimmed at Q25 with fastp and processed into clonotypes with MiXCR by TCRdb, which kept only in-frame beta chains. Every CDR3 protein is listed once, alongside the most common genes and DNA of its rows. This sample lists under 650,000 distinct CDR3 sequences; roughly 47% were detected once. 1.5% to 2% of the sample rests with the top ten. The specimen sequenced was blood. These receptors were obtained from a girl between 10 and 17 years old with multiple sclerosis.

Written as DNA, the CDR3 is TGCGCCAGCAGCCCCAGGGGAGTTAATGAAAAACTGTTTTTT. This encodes CASSPRGVNEKLFF. V usage is TRBV5-1 and J usage is TRBJ1-4; a possible D gene is TRBD1 (6 bases). Trimming took 4 bases from V and 4 from J, leaving 11 bases between them. Germline lookup yields CDR1 SGHRS and CDR2 YFSETQ. This CDR3 region has 14 residues.

This rearrangement joins TRBV25-1 to TRBJ2-7; the D gene is possibly TRBD2 (6 bases). Germline V gives CDR1 MGHDK, CDR2 SYGVNS. V was shortened by 1 base and J by 0 bases, with 10 bases between the two germline ends. The CDR3 sequence is 15 residues long. CDR3 sequence reads: CASSESGTLSYEQYF. CDR3 bases: TGTGCCAGCAGTGAATCCGGGACTCTCTCCTACGAGCAGTACTTC.

The V and J genes are TRBV10-2 and TRBJ2-3; TRBD2 matches at 7 bases. V shed 2 bases, J shed 2 bases, and the junction held 1 base outside the gene matches. CDR3 length: 14 amino acids. Germline-derived CDR1 and CDR2 are WSHSY and SAAADI. The CDR3 spells CASSESGITDTQYF. In nucleotides, the CDR3 is TGCGCCAGCAGTGAGAGCGGGATCACAGATACGCAGTATTTT.

V gene TRBV11-2 combines with J gene TRBJ2-1; D gene unclear. Germline lookup yields CDR1 SGHAT and CDR2 FQNNGV. The CDR3 covers 15 residues. Trimming pared 5 bases from V and 2 bases from J, leaving 13 bases between. CDR3 sequence reads: CASSPHYDAYNEQFF. CDR3 nucleotides: TGTGCCAGCAGCCCGCATTATGATGCCTACAATGAGCAGTTCTTC.

A single count supports this clonotype. This chain joins TRBV18 and TRBJ2-5; perhaps TRBD2 as D (6 bases). This CDR3 has 18 amino acids. Germline CDR1 KGHSH, CDR2 LQKENI. Trimming cost V 5 bases and J 3 bases, with 25 bases left between them. DNA of the CDR3: TGTGCCAGCTCAAGGGTTTCGGAACTAGCCAAGGGAAAAGAGACCCAGTACTTC. It encodes CASSRVSELAKGKETQYF. Full variable domain (rest looked up from reference TRBV18 and TRBJ2-5): NAGVMQNPRHLVRRRGQEARLRCSPMKGHSHVYWYRQLPEEGLKFMVYLQKENIIDESGMPKERFSAEFPKEGPSILRIQQVVRGDSAAYFCASSRVSELAKGKETQYFGPGTRLLVL.

This clonotype has just a few counts. The CDR3 sequence is CASRSTGGTNYGYTF. The CDR3 bases are TGTGCCAGCAGATCTACAGGGGGTACTAACTATGGCTACACCTTC. The chain has TRBV6-5 and TRBJ1-2, with TRBD1 identical over 8 bases. Unmatched junction bases numbered 6, after V lost 6 bases and J lost 0 bases. This CDR3 spans 15 amino acids. Germline CDR1 and CDR2: MNHEY and SVGAGI.

The chain combines TRBV16 with TRBJ2-1, with D hard to call. Germline V lookup: CDR1 KGHSY, CDR2 FQNENV. The CDR3 consists of 14 residues. Trimming took 4 bases from V and 6 from J, leaving 13 bases between them. As DNA, the CDR3 is TGTGCCAGCAGCCCCCTAGTTACGACCAATGAGCAGTTCTTC. It encodes CASSPLVTTNEQFF.

This clonotype was picked up a small number of times. The genes are TRBV10-3 and TRBJ1-2, with D possibly TRBD1 on 6 matching bases. Germline V gene sequence: CDR1 ENHRY, CDR2 SYGVKD. The CDR3 is made up of 13 amino acids. V was clipped by 1 base and J by 6 bases, with 9 bases between them. CDR3 sequence: CAISELGADGYTF. CDR3 bases: TGTGCCATCAGTGAGTTGGGGGCGGATGGCTACACCTTC.

The chain is built from TRBV20-1 and TRBJ1-2; D unresolved. The CDR3 contains 12 residues. The germline V and J ends were trimmed by 6 bases and 5 bases, with 13 bases remaining between them. Germline V gene sequence: CDR1 DFQATT, CDR2 SNEGSKA (reference sequence). This CDR3 is CSAEDPVYGYTF. CDR3 nucleotides: TGCAGTGCCGAGGACCCGGTTTATGGCTACACCTTC.

The V and J genes are TRBV24-1 and TRBJ2-1, with a possible D match to TRBD2 (6 bases). Germline lookup yields CDR1 KGHDR and CDR2 SFDVKD. Deletions cut 10 bases from V and 6 bases from J, with 15 bases between. This CDR3 contains 13 residues. CDR3 in amino acids: CATGEVPTNEQFF. The DNA of the CDR3 is TGTGCCACGGGGGAGGTCCCCACCAATGAGCAGTTCTTC.

This clonotype has more than one count but fewer than ten. This chain uses TRBV5-6 with TRBJ1-1; perhaps TRBD1 as D (5 bases). V shed 0 bases and J shed 1 base, with 10 bases lying between them. Germline CDR1 reads SGHDT; CDR2 reads YYEEEE. The CDR3 length is 15 residues. In DNA, the CDR3 is TGTGCCAGCAGCTTGGTTCAGGGTCAGAACACTGAAGCTTTCTTT. Translated, it gives CASSLVQGQNTEAFF.

V usage is TRBV7-8 and J usage is TRBJ2-1, with 11 bases identical to TRBD2. The CDR3 spans 19 residues. Trimming removed 4 bases from V and 0 bases from J; junction bases left unmatched: 11. Germline loops: CDR1 SGHVS, CDR2 FQNEAQ. CDR3 sequence: CASSSMGLAESSSYNEQFF. For the CDR3, the DNA is TGTGCCAGCAGCTCTATGGGACTAGCGGAGTCAAGCTCCTACAATGAGCAGTTCTTC. Full variable domain (remainder filled in from reference TRBV7-8 and TRBJ2-1): GAGVSQSPRYKVAKRGQDVALRCDPISGHVSLFWYQQALGQGPEFLTYFQNEAQLDKSGLPSDRFFAERPEGSVSTLKIQRTQQEDSAVYLCASSSMGLAESSSYNEQFFGPGTRLTVL.

This clonotype has only a few counts. The CDR3 region is CASRGQGAPTYEQYF. The DNA for the CDR3 is TGTGCCAGCAGGGGACAGGGGGCCCCCACCTACGAGCAGTACTTC. V usage is TRBV12-3 or TRBV12-4 and J usage is TRBJ2-7; 12 bases align to TRBD1. V trimming: 6 bases; J trimming: 2 bases; junction bases outside the gene matches: 5. The CDR3 covers 15 residues.

The genes are TRBV10-3 and TRBJ2-7; no clear D. The J call may be faulty, since TRBJ2-5 better matches the DNA end. Germline V gives CDR1 ENHRY, CDR2 SYGVKD. The CDR3 loop spans 14 amino acids. CDR3 region: CAISDMAAHETQYF. CDR3 coding DNA: TGTGCCATCAGTGACATGGCAGCCCACGAGACCCAGTACTTC.

J is TRBJ2-5 and V is TRBV4-1, with D perhaps matching TRBD1 or TRBD2 (5 bases each). Germline CDR1 MGHRA, CDR2 YSYEKL. V was pared by 3 bases and J by 5 bases, with 16 bases between. The CDR3 sequence is 15 residues long. The chain's CDR3 is CASSQLGTAGETQYF. The CDR3 nucleotides read TGCGCCAGCAGCCAGTTAGGGACCGCTGGTGAGACCCAGTACTTC.

This chain joins TRBV12-3 or TRBV12-4 and TRBJ2-2; no reliable D call. The CDR3 covers 14 residues. V lost 7 bases to trimming and J lost 5 bases, with 14 bases between them. The CDR3 spells CASTPVGITGELFF. In DNA, the CDR3 is TGTGCCAGCACTCCCGTTGGAATAACCGGGGAGCTGTTTTTT.

This clonotype has only a few counts. The chain joins TRBV5-1 to TRBJ2-7; 9 nucleotides align to TRBD1. This CDR3 has 15 residues. With V trimmed by 3 bases and J by 4 bases, 8 bases remained unmatched. Germline V gene lookup returns CDR1 SGHRS and CDR2 YFSETQ. The CDR3 protein is CASSSAGTGTYEQYF. The CDR3 nucleotides are TGCGCCAGCAGCTCTGCCGGGACAGGGACTTACGAGCAGTACTTC.

The V gene is TRBV6-5, the J gene TRBJ1-2; TRBD1 aligns across 8 bases. The CDR3 spans 14 residues. The germline V gene encodes CDR1 MNHEY and CDR2 SVGAGI. J was trimmed by 4 bases and V by 5 bases; bases with no gene match: 6. CDR3 DNA sequence: TGTGCCAGCAGTGCGGACAGGGTTAGCTATGGCTACACCTTC. Translating it yields CASSADRVSYGYTF.

V usage is TRBV12-3 or TRBV12-4 and J usage is TRBJ2-6; D not certain. V lost 6 bases to trimming and J lost 0 bases, with 12 bases between them. The CDR3 runs 16 residues. DNA of the CDR3: TGTGCCAGCAGCCCGAAGGCTTACTCTGGGGCCAACGTCCTGACTTTC. Protein product: CASSPKAYSGANVLTF.

The chain has TRBV30 and TRBJ2-5; 9 positions match TRBD2. TRBJ2-7 explains the end of the DNA better; the J call may be wrong. The CDR3 is 13 amino acids. CDR1 is GTSNPN and CDR2 is SVGIG in the germline V gene (reference sequence). The DNA for the CDR3 is TGTGCCTGGAGTGTCGGCGGGAGGGGCGAGCAGTACTTC. This codes for CAWSVGGRGEQYF.

This clonotype was seen a handful of times. The chain has TRBV7-9 and TRBJ2-1; D ambiguous. V was pared by 5 bases and J by 0 bases, with 11 bases between. The germline V gene has CDR1 SEHNR and CDR2 FQNEAQ (reference sequence). The CDR3 totals 15 residues. The DNA of the CDR3 is TGTGCCAGCAGCGACCCGGAGTTCTCCTACAATGAGCAGTTCTTC. Encoded protein: CASSDPEFSYNEQFF.

The chain employs TRBV6-1 and TRBJ2-1, with 10 bases identical to TRBD1. Germline V gene sequence: CDR1 MNHNS, CDR2 SASEGT. The length of the CDR3 is 15 residues. V lost 6 bases, J lost 4 bases, and 6 bases stayed unmatched. CDR3 bases: TGTGCCAGCAGAAACCCGGGACAGGGGTACAATGAGCAGTTCTTC. Protein: CASRNPGQGYNEQFF.

This clonotype was recorded a few times. The rearrangement links TRBV7-9 to TRBJ2-1, with a possible D match to TRBD2 (6 bases). Germline assignment: CDR1 SEHNR and CDR2 FQNEAQ (reference sequence). CDR3 length: 18 residues. The V end was cut by 4 bases, the J end by 0 bases, with 19 bases between. CDR3 in amino acids: CASSSDGTSQSSYNEQFF. In DNA, the CDR3 is TGTGCCAGCAGCTCGGATGGGACTTCTCAGAGCTCCTACAATGAGCAGTTCTTC.

This chain's CDR3 is CSARRGFEQYF. The CDR3 bases are TGCAGTGCTAGGAGGGGTTTCGAGCAGTACTTC. V and J are TRBV20-1 and TRBJ2-7; perhaps D is TRBD1 or TRBD2 (5 bases each). Trimming shortened V by 3 bases and J by 6 bases, and 9 bases separated the two germline ends. The CDR3 loop spans 11 amino acids. Germline V CDR1 and CDR2: DFQATT, SNEGSKA (reference sequence).

In this sample, this clonotype turned up a few times. This sequence joins TRBV12-3 or TRBV12-4 and TRBJ2-3; 9 bases are shared with TRBD2. Trimming removed 4 bases from V and 2 bases from J; junction bases left unmatched: 7. The CDR3 is 16 residues long. In DNA form, the CDR3 reads TGTGCCAGCAGTTCGGTTAGCGGGAGAAACACAGATACGCAGTATTTT. Translated, it gives CASSSVSGRNTDTQYF.

The V gene is TRBV21-1, the J gene TRBJ1-5; the DNA was not used to check the table's D call, TRBD1. TRBV21-1 is an annotated pseudogene. This CDR3 is built from 17 residues. For the CDR3, the DNA is TGTGCCAGCAGCCCCCGGCACGATAGTTGGGGCAATCAGCCCCAGCATTTT. Protein sequence: CASSPRHDSWGNQPQHF.

The sample holds a few counts of this clonotype. J is TRBJ2-3 and V is TRBV5-5; possible D gene TRBD2, 5 bases. The CDR3 length is 16 residues. V lost 2 bases and J lost 2, with 15 bases in between. CDR1 SGHKS and CDR2 YYEKEE come from the germline V gene (reference sequence). The DNA of the CDR3 is TGTGCCAGCAGCTTAGGTCTGTGGGGAGCCACAGATACGCAGTATTTT. This gives the protein CASSLGLWGATDTQYF.

This clonotype was seen a few times. The gene calls are TRBV4-1 and TRBJ1-2; no firm D call. Germline CDR1 reads MGHRA; CDR2 reads YSYEKL. The CDR3 sequence is 15 residues long. The V end lost 0 bases, the J end lost 8 bases, and 16 bases lay between the germline ends. CDR3 region: CASSQDRRDEDGYTF. DNA for the CDR3: TGCGCCAGCAGCCAAGATCGAAGGGATGAGGACGGCTACACCTTC.

This chain connects TRBV29-1 to TRBJ2-7, with 8 bases aligning to TRBD1. The CDR3 runs 13 residues. Germline values: CDR1 SQVTM, CDR2 ANQGSEA. The V gene end was trimmed by 5 bases and the J gene end by 7 bases; junction bases not matched to a gene: 10. The CDR3 region has the DNA TGCAGCGTTATAGGACAGGGCGGAGGAGAGCAGTACTTC. Translation: CSVIGQGGGEQYF.